Ten or more counts support the clone carrying this TCR beta chain. Unique molecular identifiers were used in preparing the TCRbeta library. TCRdb independently ran MiXCR on the PCR reads; one entry per CDR3 protein. The sample lists fewer than 400,000 distinct CDR3 sequences, approximately 20% occurring once. The sample is drawn from a study of T-cell reconstitution after alpha-beta-depleted transplantation in children. The junction had 12 bases not matched to a gene; V was cut back by 6 bases and J by 4 bases. Per the germline V gene, CDR1 is SQVTM and CDR2 is ANQGSEA. This CDR3 region has 15 residues.

The sequencing used PBMCs from the stem cell graft donor, collected from the stem cell graft. The J gene is TRBJ2-1, the V gene TRBV29-1, with 7 bases fitting TRBD1. The TCR was taken from a human donor who donated a stem cell graft to a child with acute myeloid leukemia. The CDR3 nucleotides are TGCAGCGTCCCCTCGACAGGGCGAATTTACAATGAGCAGTTCTTC. This translates into CSVPSTGRIYNEQFF.